Listed below are T cell receptor beta chains from one sample, sequenced in a study of cytomegalovirus exposure and HLA in healthy donors. Profiling relied on immunoSEQ multiplex PCR, and the TCRdb table lists in-frame clones only, not all of them. This table holds about 170,000 clones, around two thirds found once. The sequenced sample consisted of PBMCs. The receptor set was obtained from a man aged 35-49 years in good health and CMV-seronegative. CDR3s leave out the opening cysteine and the closing phenylalanine or tryptophan. Each record gives: J gene, V gene, CDR3 length, CDR3 protein.

J: TRBJ2-3; V: TRBV7-8; length: 15; CDR3: ASSPDFWPSDADTQY
J: TRBJ1-1; V: TRBV2; length: 12; CDR3: ASTFRTGGTEAF
J: TRBJ2-2; V: TRBV5-1; length: 13; CDR3: ASSANRGRDGELF
J: TRBJ2-7; V: TRBV19; length: 12; CDR3: ASSMGQGPYEQY
J: TRBJ1-1; V: TRBV5-5; length: 11; CDR3: ASSLVVNTEAF
J: TRBJ2-7; V: TRBV7-9; length: 11; CDR3: ASSLQVLDEQY
J: TRBJ2-5; V: TRBV7-2; length: 12; CDR3: ASSPTGYQETQY
J: TRBJ2-7; V: TRBV4-1; length: 13; CDR3: ASSQERDFRYEQY
J: TRBJ1-6; V: TRBV4-1; length: 11; CDR3: ASQNREDSPLH
J: TRBJ2-7; V: TRBV7-9; length: 13; CDR3: ASSLAQTGRDEQY
J: TRBJ2-7; V: TRBV7-9; length: 10; CDR3: ASSLTTYEQY
J: TRBJ1-2; V: TRBV6-5; length: 13; CDR3: ASTDRVIQGGGYT
J: TRBJ2-2; V: TRBV4-1; length: 15; CDR3: ASSSLAGGPRTGELF
J: TRBJ2-3; V: TRBV5-5; length: 13; CDR3: ASSPGQPSTDTQY
J: TRBJ2-5; V: TRBV9; length: 15; CDR3: ASSGVGQGAIRETQY